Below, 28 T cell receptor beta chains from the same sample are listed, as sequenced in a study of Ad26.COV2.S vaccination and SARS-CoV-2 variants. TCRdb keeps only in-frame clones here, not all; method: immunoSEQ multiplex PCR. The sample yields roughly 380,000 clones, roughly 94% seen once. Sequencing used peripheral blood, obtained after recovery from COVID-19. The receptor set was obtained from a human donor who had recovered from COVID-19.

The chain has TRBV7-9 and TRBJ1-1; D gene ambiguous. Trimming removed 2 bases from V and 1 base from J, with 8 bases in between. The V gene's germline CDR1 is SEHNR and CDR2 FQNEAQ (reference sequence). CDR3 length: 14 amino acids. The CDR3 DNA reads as TGTGCCAGCAGCTTATCGCCAAAGAACACTGAAGCTTTCTTT. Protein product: CASSLSPKNTEAFF.

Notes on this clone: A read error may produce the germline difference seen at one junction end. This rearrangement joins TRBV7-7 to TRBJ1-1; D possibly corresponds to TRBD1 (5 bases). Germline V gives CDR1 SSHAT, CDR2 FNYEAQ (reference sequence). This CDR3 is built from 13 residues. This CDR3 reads CASSLGTNTEAFF. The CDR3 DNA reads TGTGCTAGCAGCTTAGGGACGAACACTGAAGCTTTCTTT.

The CDR3 loop is CASGPQGSRSYTF. Written as DNA, the CDR3 is TGTGCCAGCGGGCCACAGGGTAGTAGAAGCTACACCTTC. The rearrangement uses TRBV6-5 and TRBJ1-2; possible D gene TRBD1, 6 bases. The CDR3 sequence is 13 residues long. Germline assignment: CDR1 MNHEY and CDR2 SVGAGI. V lost 8 bases and J 9 bases, leaving 19 bases between the germline ends.

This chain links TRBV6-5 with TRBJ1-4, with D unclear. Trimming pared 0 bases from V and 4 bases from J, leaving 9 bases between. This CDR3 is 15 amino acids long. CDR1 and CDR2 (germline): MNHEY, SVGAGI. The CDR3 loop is CASSYSGSNNEKLFF. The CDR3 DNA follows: TGTGCCAGCAGTTACTCGGGGAGTAATAATGAAAAACTGTTTTTT.

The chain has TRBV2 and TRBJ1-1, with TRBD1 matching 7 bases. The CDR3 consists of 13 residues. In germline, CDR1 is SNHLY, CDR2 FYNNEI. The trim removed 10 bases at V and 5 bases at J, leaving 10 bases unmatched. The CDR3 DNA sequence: TGTGCCACCCGGCAGGGGGGGGATACTGAAGCTTTCTTT. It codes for CATRQGGDTEAFF.

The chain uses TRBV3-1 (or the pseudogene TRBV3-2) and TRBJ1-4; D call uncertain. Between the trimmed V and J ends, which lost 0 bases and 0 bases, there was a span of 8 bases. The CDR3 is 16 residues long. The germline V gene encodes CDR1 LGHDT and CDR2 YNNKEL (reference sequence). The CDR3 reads CASSQENDATNEKLFF. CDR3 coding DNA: TGTGCCAGCAGCCAAGAGAACGACGCAACTAATGAAAAACTGTTTTTT.

Here the CDR3 reads CASSLGTGSEQYF. CDR3 DNA: TGTGCCAGCAGTCTTGGGACAGGGTCCGAGCAGTACTTC. The chain has TRBV12-3 or TRBV12-4 and TRBJ2-7; 9 bases match TRBD1. The CDR3 sequence is 13 residues long. V lost 5 bases, J lost 6 bases, and 5 bases stayed unmatched.

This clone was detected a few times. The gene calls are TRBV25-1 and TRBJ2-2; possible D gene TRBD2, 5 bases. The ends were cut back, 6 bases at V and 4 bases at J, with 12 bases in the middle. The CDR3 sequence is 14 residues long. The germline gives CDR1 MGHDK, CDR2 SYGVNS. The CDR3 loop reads CASSPFAGTGELFF. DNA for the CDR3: TGTGCCAGCAGCCCTTTTGCGGGCACCGGGGAGCTGTTTTTT.

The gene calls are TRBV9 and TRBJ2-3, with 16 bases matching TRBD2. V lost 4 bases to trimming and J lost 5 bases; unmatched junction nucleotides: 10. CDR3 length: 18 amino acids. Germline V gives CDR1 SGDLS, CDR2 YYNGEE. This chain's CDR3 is CASSRTGLAGGQGDTQYF. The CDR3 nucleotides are TGTGCCAGCAGCAGAACGGGACTAGCGGGGGGGCAAGGAGATACGCAGTATTTT.

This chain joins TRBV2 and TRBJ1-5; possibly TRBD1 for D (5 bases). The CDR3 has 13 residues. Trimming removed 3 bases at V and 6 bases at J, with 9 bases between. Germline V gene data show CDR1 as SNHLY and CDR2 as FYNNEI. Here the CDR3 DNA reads TGTGCCAGCAGTGACTCTGGGGCTCAGCCCCAGCATTTT. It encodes CASSDSGAQPQHF.

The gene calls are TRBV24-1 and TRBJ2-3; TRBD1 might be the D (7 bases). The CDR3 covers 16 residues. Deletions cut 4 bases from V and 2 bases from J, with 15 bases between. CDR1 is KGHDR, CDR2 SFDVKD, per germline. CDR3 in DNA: TGTGCCACCAGTGACCCGCGGGGACAGTTCACAGATACGCAGTATTTT. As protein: CATSDPRGQFTDTQYF.

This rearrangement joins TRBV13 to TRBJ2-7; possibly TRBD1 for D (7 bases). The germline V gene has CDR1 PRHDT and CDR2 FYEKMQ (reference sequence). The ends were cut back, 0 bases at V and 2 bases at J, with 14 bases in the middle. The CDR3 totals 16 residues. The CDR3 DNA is TGTGCCAGCAGCTTAGGCAGGGGGGTCAGGACCTACGAGCAGTACTTC. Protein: CASSLGRGVRTYEQYF. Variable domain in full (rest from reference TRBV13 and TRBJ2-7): AAGVIQSPRHLIKEKRETATLKCYPIPRHDTVYWYQQGPGQDPQFLISFYEKMQSDKGSIPDRFSAQQFSDYHSELNMSSLELGDSALYFCASSLGRGVRTYEQYFGPGTRLTVT.

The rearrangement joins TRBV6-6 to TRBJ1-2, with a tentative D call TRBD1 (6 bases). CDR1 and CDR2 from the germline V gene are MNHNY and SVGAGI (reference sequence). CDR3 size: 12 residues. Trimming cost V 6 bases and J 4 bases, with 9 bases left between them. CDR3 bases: TGTGCCAGCAGAGACAGGAGCTATGGCTACACCTTC. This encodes CASRDRSYGYTF.

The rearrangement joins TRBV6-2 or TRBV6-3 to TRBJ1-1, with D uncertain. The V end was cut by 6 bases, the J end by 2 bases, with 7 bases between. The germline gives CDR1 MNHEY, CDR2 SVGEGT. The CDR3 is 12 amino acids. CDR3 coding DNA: TGTGCCAGCAGCCGCTTAAACACTGAAGCTTTCTTT. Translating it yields CASSRLNTEAFF.

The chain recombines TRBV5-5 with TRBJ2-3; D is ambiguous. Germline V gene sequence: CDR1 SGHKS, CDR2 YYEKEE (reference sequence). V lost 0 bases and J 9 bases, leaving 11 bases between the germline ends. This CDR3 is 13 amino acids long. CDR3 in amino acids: CASSLGGPPTQYF. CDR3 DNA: TGTGCCAGCAGCTTGGGAGGTCCCCCCACGCAGTATTTT.

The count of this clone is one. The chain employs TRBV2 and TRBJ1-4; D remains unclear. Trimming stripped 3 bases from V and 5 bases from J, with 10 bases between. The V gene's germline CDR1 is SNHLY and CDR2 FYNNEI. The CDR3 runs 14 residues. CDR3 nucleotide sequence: TGTGCCAGCAGTGAGATCGCAGGAAATGAAAAACTGTTTTTT. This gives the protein CASSEIAGNEKLFF.

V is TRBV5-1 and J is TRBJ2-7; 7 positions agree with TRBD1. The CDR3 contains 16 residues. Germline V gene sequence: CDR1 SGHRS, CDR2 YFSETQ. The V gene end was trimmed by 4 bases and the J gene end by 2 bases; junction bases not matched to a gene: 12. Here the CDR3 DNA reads TGCGCCAGCAGCCCAGGAGGTGCAGGGGGAGCCTACGAGCAGTACTTC. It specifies CASSPGGAGGAYEQYF.

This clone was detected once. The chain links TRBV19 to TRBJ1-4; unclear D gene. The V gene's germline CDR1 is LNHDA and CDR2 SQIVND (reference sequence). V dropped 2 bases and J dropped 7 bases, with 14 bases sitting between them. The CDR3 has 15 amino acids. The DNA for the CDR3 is TGTGCCAGTAGTATAAACCGACACCCGGGTGAAAAACTGTTTTTT. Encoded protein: CASSINRHPGEKLFF.

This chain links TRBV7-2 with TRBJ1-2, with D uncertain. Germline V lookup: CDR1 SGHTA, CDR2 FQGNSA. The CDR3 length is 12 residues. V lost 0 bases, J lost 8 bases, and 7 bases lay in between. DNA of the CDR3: TGTGCCAGCAGCTTAGCCTCTGAGGGCTACACCTTC. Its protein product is CASSLASEGYTF.

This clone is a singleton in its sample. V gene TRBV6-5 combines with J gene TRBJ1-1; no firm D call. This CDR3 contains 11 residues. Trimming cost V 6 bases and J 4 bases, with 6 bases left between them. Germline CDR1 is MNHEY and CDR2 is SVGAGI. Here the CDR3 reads CASSRLTEAFF. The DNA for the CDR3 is TGTGCCAGCAGCCGACTCACTGAAGCTTTCTTT.

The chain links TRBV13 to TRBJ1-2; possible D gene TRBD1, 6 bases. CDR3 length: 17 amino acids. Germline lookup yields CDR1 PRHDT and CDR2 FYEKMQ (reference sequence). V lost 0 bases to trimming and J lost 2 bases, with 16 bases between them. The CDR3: CASSLGSPGGPNYGYTF. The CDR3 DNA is TGTGCCAGCAGCTTAGGATCCCCCGGGGGGCCAAACTATGGCTACACCTTC.

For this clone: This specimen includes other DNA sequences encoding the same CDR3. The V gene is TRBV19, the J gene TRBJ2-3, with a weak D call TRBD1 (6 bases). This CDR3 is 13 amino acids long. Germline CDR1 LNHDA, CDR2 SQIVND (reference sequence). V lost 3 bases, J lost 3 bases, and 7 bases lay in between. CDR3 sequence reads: CASSIQGTDTQYF. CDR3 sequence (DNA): TGTGCCAGTAGTATCCAGGGGACAGATACGCAGTATTTT.

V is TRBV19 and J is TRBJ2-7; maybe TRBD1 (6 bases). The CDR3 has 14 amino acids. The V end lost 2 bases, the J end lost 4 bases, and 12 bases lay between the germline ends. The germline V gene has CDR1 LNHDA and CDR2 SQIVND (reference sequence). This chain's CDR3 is CASSIRVRGYEQYF. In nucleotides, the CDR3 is TGTGCCAGTAGTATACGAGTCAGGGGTTACGAGCAGTACTTC.

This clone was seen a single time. Here the CDR3 reads CATRGAGVNTGELFF. CDR3 DNA sequence: TGTGCCACCCGAGGGGCGGGGGTGAACACCGGGGAGCTGTTTTTT. The chain links TRBV6-5 to TRBJ2-2, with 7 bases lining up with TRBD2. V gave up 10 bases and J gave up 1 base; unmatched junction bases: 9. Looked up from germline, CDR1 is MNHEY and CDR2 is SVGAGI. CDR3 length: 15 residues.

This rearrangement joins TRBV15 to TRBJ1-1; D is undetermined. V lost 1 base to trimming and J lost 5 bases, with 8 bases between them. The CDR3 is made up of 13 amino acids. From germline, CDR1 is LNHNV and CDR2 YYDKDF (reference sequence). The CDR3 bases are TGTGCCACCAGCAGAGTGTTGGGGACTGAAGCTTTCTTT. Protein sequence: CATSRVLGTEAFF.

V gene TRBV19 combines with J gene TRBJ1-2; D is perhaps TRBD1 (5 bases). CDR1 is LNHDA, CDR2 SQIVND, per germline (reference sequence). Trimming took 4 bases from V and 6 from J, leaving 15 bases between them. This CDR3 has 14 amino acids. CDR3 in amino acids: CASSTVGGGDGYTF. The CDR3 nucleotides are TGTGCCAGTAGTACCGTCGGGGGAGGTGATGGCTACACCTTC.

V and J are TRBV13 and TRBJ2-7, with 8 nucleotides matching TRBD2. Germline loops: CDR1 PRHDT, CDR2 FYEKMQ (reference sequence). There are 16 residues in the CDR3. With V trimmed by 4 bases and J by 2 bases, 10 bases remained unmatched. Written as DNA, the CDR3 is TGTGCCAGCAGCTGGACGGCAACTAGCGGAACCTACGAGCAGTACTTC. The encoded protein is CASSWTATSGTYEQYF.

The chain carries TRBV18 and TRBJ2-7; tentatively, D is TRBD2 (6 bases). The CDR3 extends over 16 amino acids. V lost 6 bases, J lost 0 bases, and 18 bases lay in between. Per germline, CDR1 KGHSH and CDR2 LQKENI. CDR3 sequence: CASSRLAGPFSYEQYF. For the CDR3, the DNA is TGTGCCAGCTCTCGGCTGGCGGGACCATTCTCCTACGAGCAGTACTTC. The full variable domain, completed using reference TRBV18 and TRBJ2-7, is NAGVMQNPRHLVRRRGQEARLRCSPMKGHSHVYWYRQLPEEGLKFMVYLQKENIIDESGMPKERFSAEFPKEGPSILRIQQVVRGDSAAYFCASSRLAGPFSYEQYFGPGTRLTVT.